The 17 T cell receptor beta chains reported below all come from one sample, sequenced in a study of regulatory T cells in long-lasting Graves disease. Time point given: newly diagnosed GD, antithyroid drugs for less than 3 months. PBMC RNA served as the TCR library source. Building the TCR beta libraries relied on iRepertoire HTBI primers, and CDR3 regions underwent Arm-PCR. TCRdb re-analysed the multiplex PCR reads in MiXCR, keeping a single row per CDR3 protein. The table lists around 480,000 distinct CDR3 sequences, roughly a sixth of them singletons. These sequences were also reported in another study, on T cells in Graves' hyperthyroidism and ophthalmopathy.

This specimen was peripheral blood mononuclear cells (PBMCs), taken at new diagnosis, from a patient treated with antithyroid drugs. Receptors originate from a woman aged 35-60 years with Graves disease.

This clonotype was detected only a few times. J is TRBJ2-2 and V is TRBV7-9; 7 bases fit TRBD1. V lost 0 bases and J lost 2; bases outside the gene matches: 6. The length of the CDR3 is 17 residues. Germline lookup yields CDR1 SEHNR and CDR2 FQNEAQ (reference sequence). CDR3 protein: CASSLARDSLNTGELFF. The CDR3 region has the DNA TGTGCCAGCAGCTTAGCCCGGGACAGCCTAAACACCGGGGAGCTGTTTTTT.

Comment on this clonotype: This clone may be a read error of a much larger clone one base away. This chain joins TRBV19 and TRBJ1-3; D uncertain. The CDR3 is made up of 11 amino acids. The germline V gene has CDR1 LNHDA and CDR2 SQIVND (reference sequence). Between the trimmed V and J ends, which lost 9 bases and 0 bases, there was a span of 3 bases. In DNA form, the CDR3 reads TGTGCCAGCGACTCTGGAAACACCATATATTTT. Translation gives CASDSGNTIYF.

In this sample, this clonotype turned up a few times. This chain links TRBV5-1 with TRBJ2-7, with D perhaps TRBD1 (5 bases). The CDR3 is 13 residues long. Trimming shortened V by 0 bases and J by 5 bases, and 9 bases separated the two germline ends. The germline CDR1 and CDR2 sequences are SGHRS and YFSETQ. The CDR3 spells CASSLADRNEQYF. The CDR3 nucleotides are TGCGCCAGCAGCTTGGCCGACAGAAACGAGCAGTACTTC.

This clonotype occurred a few times. The DNA of the CDR3 is TGTGCCAGCAGCTTTCAGGGACCCAATCAGCCCCAGCATTTT. This gives the protein CASSFQGPNQPQHF. The chain employs TRBV7-2 and TRBJ1-5; TRBD1 might be the D (5 bases). The CDR3 loop spans 14 amino acids. Germline CDR1 reads SGHTA; CDR2 reads FQGNSA. Trimming cost V 3 bases and J 3 bases, with 9 bases left between them.

The CDR3 sequence is CASSKRQTPSSGNTIYF. In nucleotides, the CDR3 is TGTGCCAGCAGCAAAAGACAGACACCCTCATCTGGAAACACCATATATTTT. The chain joins TRBV11-2 to TRBJ1-3, with a possible D match to TRBD1 (5 bases). CDR3 length equals 17 residues. Germline lookup yields CDR1 SGHAT and CDR2 FQNNGV. V was trimmed by 5 bases and J by 1 base, leaving 18 bases between them.

This clonotype was picked up many times. V gene TRBV7-9 combines with J gene TRBJ2-1; tentatively, D is TRBD1 or TRBD2 (5 bases each). This CDR3 region has 16 residues. Between the trimmed V and J ends, which lost 1 base and 0 bases, there was a span of 10 bases. In germline, CDR1 is SEHNR, CDR2 FQNEAQ (reference sequence). CDR3 in DNA: TGTGCCAGCAGCTTAGTAGGGACCAGCTCCTACAATGAGCAGTTCTTC. This sequence encodes CASSLVGTSSYNEQFF.

The chain is built from TRBV19 and TRBJ1-1, with unresolved D. Germline V lookup: CDR1 LNHDA, CDR2 SQIVND (reference sequence). The V end lost 7 bases, the J end lost 0 bases, and 12 bases lay between the germline ends. The CDR3 covers 14 residues. The CDR3 region has the DNA TGTGCCAGTATCCCCCGCAGGATGAACACTGAAGCTTTCTTT. Amino acids: CASIPRRMNTEAFF.

This clonotype occurred a few times. J is TRBJ1-1 and V is TRBV5-1; no definite D call. This CDR3 contains 15 residues. V dropped 4 bases and J dropped 2 bases, with 15 bases sitting between them. From germline, CDR1 is SGHRS and CDR2 YFSETQ. CDR3 sequence: CASSPLITTNTEAFF. CDR3 DNA: TGCGCCAGCAGCCCCCTTATAACCACCAACACTGAAGCTTTCTTT.

The genes are TRBV7-9 and TRBJ2-2, with D uncertain. The CDR3 is 15 residues long. The V gene's germline CDR1 is SEHNR and CDR2 FQNEAQ (reference sequence). V lost 0 bases to trimming and J lost 3 bases, with 8 bases between them. CDR3 coding DNA: TGTGCCAGCAGCTTAGCGCTCAGGTACACCGGGGAGCTGTTTTTT. Its translation: CASSLALRYTGELFF.

Many counts were recorded for this clonotype. As DNA, the CDR3 is TGTGCCAGCTTCAAGGAAGGGGTTACTGAAGCTTTCTTT. Amino acids: CASFKEGVTEAFF. The chain is built from TRBV2 and TRBJ1-1, with D tentatively TRBD1 (5 bases). Germline loops: CDR1 SNHLY, CDR2 FYNNEI. The CDR3 is 13 residues long. V was cut by 8 bases and J by 5 bases, with 15 bases left in between.

In this sample, this clonotype turned up a few times. The genes are TRBV15 and TRBJ2-5; 12 bases are a match to TRBD2. Germline V gene lookup returns CDR1 LNHNV and CDR2 YYDKDF (reference sequence). The V and J ends lost 0 bases and 3 bases, in that order; junction bases with no gene match: 14. This CDR3 is built from 20 residues. The CDR3 loop reads CATSREPLAGGRPSEETQYF. The CDR3 DNA reads as TGTGCCACCAGCAGAGAACCACTAGCGGGGGGACGGCCTTCCGAAGAGACCCAGTACTTC.

CDR3: CASNWGAANTGELFF. The CDR3 region has the DNA TGTGCCAGCAACTGGGGGGCCGCGAACACCGGGGAGCTGTTTTTT. The rearrangement joins TRBV7-2 to TRBJ2-2; D tentatively fits TRBD1 or TRBD2 (6 bases each). The CDR3 sequence is 15 residues long. Germline loops: CDR1 SGHTA, CDR2 FQGNSA. V lost 7 bases and J 0 bases, leaving 12 bases between the germline ends.

This clonotype was seen ten or more times. V and J are TRBV11-2 and TRBJ1-3; D unclear. Germline CDR1 reads SGHAT; CDR2 reads FQNNGV. The CDR3 sequence is 18 residues long. V lost 1 base and J lost 0, with 16 bases in between. Written as DNA, the CDR3 is TGTGCCAGCAGCTTAGCCGCTGACGACGGAATCTCTGGAAACACCATATATTTT. This sequence encodes CASSLAADDGISGNTIYF.

This clonotype was observed many times. The rearrangement joins TRBV30 to TRBJ2-5; unclear D gene. The CDR3 is made up of 12 amino acids. CDR1 GTSNPN and CDR2 SVGIG come from the germline V gene (reference sequence). V lost 2 bases to trimming and J lost 5 bases, with 9 bases between them. CDR3 protein: CAWSPLGETQYF. CDR3 sequence (DNA): TGTGCCTGGAGTCCCCTGGGTGAGACCCAGTACTTC.

In its sample, this clonotype was seen a few times. The chain recombines TRBV3-1 with TRBJ2-2; 9 positions agree with TRBD2. The CDR3 loop spans 18 amino acids. Germline values: CDR1 LGHDT, CDR2 YNNKEL (reference sequence). The trim removed 4 bases at V and 0 bases at J, leaving 9 bases unmatched. The CDR3 spells CASSRSGGPTSNTGELFF. The CDR3 DNA reads TGTGCCAGCAGCCGCAGCGGGGGGCCAACCTCGAACACCGGGGAGCTGTTTTTT.

This clonotype has a handful of counts. The chain joins TRBV28 to TRBJ1-4, with 9 nucleotides matching TRBD1. Germline V gene sequence: CDR1 MDHEN, CDR2 SYDVKM. The V segment lost 6 bases and the J segment 10 bases; nucleotides outside the gene matches: 3. This CDR3 contains 12 residues. CDR3 nucleotides: TGTGCCAGCAGACAACAGGGGGCAAAACTGTTTTTT. The encoded protein is CASRQQGAKLFF.

This chain joins TRBV20-1 and TRBJ2-5; 9 nucleotides line up with TRBD1. Germline loops: CDR1 DFQATT, CDR2 SNEGSKA (reference sequence). V shed 7 bases and J 9 bases; nucleotides not matched to a gene: 12. The CDR3 consists of 13 residues. The CDR3 loop is CSVNRDREVAQYF. For the CDR3, the DNA is TGCAGTGTTAACCGGGACAGGGAAGTCGCCCAGTACTTC.